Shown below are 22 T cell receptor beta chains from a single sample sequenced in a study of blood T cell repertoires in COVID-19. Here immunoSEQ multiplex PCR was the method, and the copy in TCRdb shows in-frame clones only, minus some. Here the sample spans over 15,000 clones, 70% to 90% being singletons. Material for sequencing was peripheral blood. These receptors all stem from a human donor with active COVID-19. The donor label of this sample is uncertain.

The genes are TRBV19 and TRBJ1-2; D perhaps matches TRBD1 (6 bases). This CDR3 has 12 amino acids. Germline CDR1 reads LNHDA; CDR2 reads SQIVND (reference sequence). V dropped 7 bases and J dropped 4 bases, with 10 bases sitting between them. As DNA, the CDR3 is TGTGCCAGTAATCAGGGGAGCTATGGCTACACCTTC. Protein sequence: CASNQGSYGYTF.

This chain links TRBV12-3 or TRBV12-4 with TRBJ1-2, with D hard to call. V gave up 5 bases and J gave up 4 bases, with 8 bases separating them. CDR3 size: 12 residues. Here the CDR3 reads CASSEPGYGYTF. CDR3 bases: TGTGCCAGCAGTGAGCCGGGCTATGGCTACACCTTC.

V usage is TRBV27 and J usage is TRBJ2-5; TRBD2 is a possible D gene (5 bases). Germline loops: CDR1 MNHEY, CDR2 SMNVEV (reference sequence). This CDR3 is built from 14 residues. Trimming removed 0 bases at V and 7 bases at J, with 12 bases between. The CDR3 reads CASSLSRGKGTQYF. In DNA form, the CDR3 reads TGTGCCAGCAGTTTATCTCGAGGGAAAGGGACCCAGTACTTC.

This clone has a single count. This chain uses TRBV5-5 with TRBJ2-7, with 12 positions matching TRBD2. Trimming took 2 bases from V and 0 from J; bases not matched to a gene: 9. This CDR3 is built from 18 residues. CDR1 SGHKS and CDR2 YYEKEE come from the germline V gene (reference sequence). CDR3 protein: CASSFRLAGATSSYEQYF. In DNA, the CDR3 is TGTGCCAGCAGCTTCCGACTAGCGGGGGCCACGAGCTCCTACGAGCAGTACTTC.

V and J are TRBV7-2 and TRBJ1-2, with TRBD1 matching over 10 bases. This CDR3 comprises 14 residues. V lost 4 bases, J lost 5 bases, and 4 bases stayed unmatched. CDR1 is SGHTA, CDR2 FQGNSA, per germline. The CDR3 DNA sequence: TGTGCCAGCAGCTCCAGGACAGGGGGGTATGGCTACACCTTC. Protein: CASSSRTGGYGYTF. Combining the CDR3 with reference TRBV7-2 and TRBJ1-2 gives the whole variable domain GAGVSQSPSNKVTEKGKDVELRCDPISGHTALYWYRQSLGQGLEFLIYFQGNSAPDKSGLPSDRFSAERTGGSVSTLTIQRTQQEDSAVYLCASSSRTGGYGYTFGSGTRLTVV.

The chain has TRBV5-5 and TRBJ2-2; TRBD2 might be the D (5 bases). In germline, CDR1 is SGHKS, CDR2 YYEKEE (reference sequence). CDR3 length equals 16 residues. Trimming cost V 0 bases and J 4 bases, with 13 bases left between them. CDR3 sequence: CASSLGGLGSTGELFF. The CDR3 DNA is TGTGCCAGCAGCTTGGGGGGATTAGGGAGCACCGGGGAGCTGTTTTTT.

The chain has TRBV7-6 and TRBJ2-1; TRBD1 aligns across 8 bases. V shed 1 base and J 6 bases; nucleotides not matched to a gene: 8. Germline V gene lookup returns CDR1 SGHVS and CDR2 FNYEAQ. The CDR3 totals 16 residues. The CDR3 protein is CASSLVPGQGGNEQFF. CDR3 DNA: TGTGCCAGCAGCTTAGTGCCAGGACAGGGTGGCAATGAGCAGTTCTTC.

This CDR3 reads CASSQRYGGPTDTQYF. In DNA form, the CDR3 reads TGTGCCAGCAGCCAACGTTACGGGGGGCCCACAGATACGCAGTATTTT. V is TRBV3-1 (or the pseudogene TRBV3-2) and J is TRBJ2-3, with D perhaps TRBD2 (7 bases). Trimming took 2 bases from V and 2 from J, leaving 14 bases between them. CDR1 and CDR2 from the germline V gene are LGHDT and YNNKEL (reference sequence). This CDR3 is built from 16 residues.

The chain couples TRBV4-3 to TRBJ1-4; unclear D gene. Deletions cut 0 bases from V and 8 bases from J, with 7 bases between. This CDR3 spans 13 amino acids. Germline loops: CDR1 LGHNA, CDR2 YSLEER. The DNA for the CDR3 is TGCGCCAGCAGCCAAGAACGGGGAGAAAAACTGTTTTTT. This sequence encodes CASSQERGEKLFF.

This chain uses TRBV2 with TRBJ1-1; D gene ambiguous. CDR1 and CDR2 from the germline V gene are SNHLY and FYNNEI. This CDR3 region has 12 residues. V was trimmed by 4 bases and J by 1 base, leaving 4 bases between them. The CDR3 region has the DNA TGTGCCAGCAGTGGAGGGAACACTGAAGCTTTCTTT. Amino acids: CASSGGNTEAFF.

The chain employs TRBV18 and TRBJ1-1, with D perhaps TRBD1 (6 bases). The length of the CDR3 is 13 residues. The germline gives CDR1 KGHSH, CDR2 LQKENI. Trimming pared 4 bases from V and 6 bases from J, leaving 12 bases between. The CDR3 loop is CASSRKQGSEAFF. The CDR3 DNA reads TGTGCCAGCTCACGTAAACAGGGTTCTGAAGCTTTCTTT.

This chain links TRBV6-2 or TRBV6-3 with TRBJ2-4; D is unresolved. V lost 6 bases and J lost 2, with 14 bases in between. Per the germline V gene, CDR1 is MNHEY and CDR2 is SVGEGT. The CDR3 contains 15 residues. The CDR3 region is CASSSHQHTKNIQYF. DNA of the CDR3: TGTGCCAGCAGCTCCCATCAACATACCAAAAACATTCAGTACTTC.

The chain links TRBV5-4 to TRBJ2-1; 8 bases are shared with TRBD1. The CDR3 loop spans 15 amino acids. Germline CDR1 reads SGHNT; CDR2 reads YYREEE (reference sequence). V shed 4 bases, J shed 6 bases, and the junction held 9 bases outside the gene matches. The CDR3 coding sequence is TGTGCCAGCAGCCCGGGGCAGGGGACAGGCAATGAGCAGTTCTTC. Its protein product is CASSPGQGTGNEQFF.

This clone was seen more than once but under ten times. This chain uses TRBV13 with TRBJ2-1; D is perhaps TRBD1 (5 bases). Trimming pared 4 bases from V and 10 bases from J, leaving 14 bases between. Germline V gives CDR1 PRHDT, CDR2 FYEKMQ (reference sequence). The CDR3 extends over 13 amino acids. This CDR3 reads CASSSPNTGEQFF. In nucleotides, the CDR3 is TGTGCCAGCAGCTCCCCGAATACAGGAGAGCAGTTCTTC.

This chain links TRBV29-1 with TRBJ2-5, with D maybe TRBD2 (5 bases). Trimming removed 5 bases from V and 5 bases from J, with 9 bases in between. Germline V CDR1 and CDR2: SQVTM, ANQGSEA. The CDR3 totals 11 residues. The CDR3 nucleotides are TGCAGCGTTACCGTAGCGGAGACCCAGTACTTC. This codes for CSVTVAETQYF.

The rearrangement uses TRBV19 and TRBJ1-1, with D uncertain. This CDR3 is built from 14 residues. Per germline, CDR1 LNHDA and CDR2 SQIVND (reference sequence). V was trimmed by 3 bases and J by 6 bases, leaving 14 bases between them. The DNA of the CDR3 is TGTGCCAGTAGTATGAGGGAAGCGAGATCTGAAGCTTTCTTT. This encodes CASSMREARSEAFF.

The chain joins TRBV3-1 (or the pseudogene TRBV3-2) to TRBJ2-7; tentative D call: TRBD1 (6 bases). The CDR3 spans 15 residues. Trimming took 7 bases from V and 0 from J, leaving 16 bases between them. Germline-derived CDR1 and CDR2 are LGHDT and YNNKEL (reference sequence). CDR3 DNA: TGTGCCAGCACTAACGGTGGGGGACACTCCTACGAGCAGTACTTC. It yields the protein CASTNGGGHSYEQYF.

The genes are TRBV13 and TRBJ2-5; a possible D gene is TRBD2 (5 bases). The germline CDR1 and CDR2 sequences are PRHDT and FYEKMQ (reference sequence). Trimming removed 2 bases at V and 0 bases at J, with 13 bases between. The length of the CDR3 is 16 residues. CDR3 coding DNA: TGTGCCAGCAGCTTAAGGCGGGTGGGCGACCAAGAGACCCAGTACTTC. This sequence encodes CASSLRRVGDQETQYF.

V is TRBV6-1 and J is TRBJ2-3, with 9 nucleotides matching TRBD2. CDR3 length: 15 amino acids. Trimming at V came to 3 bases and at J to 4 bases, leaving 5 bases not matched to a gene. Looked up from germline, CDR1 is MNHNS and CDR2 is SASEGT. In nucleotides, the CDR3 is TGTGCCAGCAGTGAGAGCCTAGCGGGGCCAGATACGCAGTATTTT. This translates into CASSESLAGPDTQYF.

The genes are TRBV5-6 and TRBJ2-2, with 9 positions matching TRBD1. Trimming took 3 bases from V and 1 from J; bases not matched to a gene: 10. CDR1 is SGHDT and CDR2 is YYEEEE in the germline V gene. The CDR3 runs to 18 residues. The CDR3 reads CASSWVTGGEWNTGELFF. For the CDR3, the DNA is TGTGCCAGCAGCTGGGTAACAGGGGGCGAATGGAACACCGGGGAGCTGTTTTTT.

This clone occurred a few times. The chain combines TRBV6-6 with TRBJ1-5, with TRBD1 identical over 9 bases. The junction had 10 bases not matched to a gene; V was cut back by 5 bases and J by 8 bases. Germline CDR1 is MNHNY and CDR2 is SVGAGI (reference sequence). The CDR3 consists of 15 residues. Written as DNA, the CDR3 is TGTGCCAGCAGTAAAGGGACAGGGACCATCAAGCCCCAGCATTTT. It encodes CASSKGTGTIKPQHF.

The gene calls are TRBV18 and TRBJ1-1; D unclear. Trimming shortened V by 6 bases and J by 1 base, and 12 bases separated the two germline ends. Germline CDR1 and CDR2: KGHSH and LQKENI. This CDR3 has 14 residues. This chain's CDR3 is CASSQDLGNTEAFF. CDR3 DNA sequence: TGTGCCAGCTCGCAAGACCTAGGGAACACTGAAGCTTTCTTT.